This TCR beta chain originates from a study of T cell changes during pregnancy in multiple sclerosis. This CDR3 contains 14 residues. Germline V gives CDR1 MNHEY, CDR2 SVGAGI. Trimming took 2 bases from V and 7 from J; bases not matched to a gene: 3. Generated by immunoSEQ multiplex PCR, the TCRdb table keeps only in-frame clones and is missing some. The data contain more than 90,000 clones, 92% of them singletons. J is TRBJ2-1 and V is TRBV6-5, with 9 bases lining up with TRBD2. The TCR sequence derives from a female donor with multiple sclerosis, enrolled in a pregnancy study. Material: peripheral blood, obtained in the third trimester of pregnancy. The DNA for the CDR3 is TGTGCCAGCAGTTACGGGCTAGCGGGGAATGAGCAGTTCTTC. Translated, it gives CASSYGLAGNEQFF.